A single sample gave rise to the 28 T cell receptor beta chains below, sequenced in a study of chronic HIV infection and antiretroviral therapy. TCRdb re-called the 5' RACE reads through MiXCR, storing one row per CDR3 protein. The sample shows some 43,000 distinct CDR3 sequences, approximately 19% of them seen only once. Specimen: peripheral blood. These receptors were obtained from an adult who had HIV and had not received antiretroviral therapy, or was an uninfected healthy control (not recorded which).

The chain joins TRBV28 to TRBJ2-7, with 9 positions matching TRBD1. This CDR3 spans 17 amino acids. V dropped 4 bases and J dropped 5; count of bases not matched to a gene: 15. CDR1 is MDHEN and CDR2 is SYDVKM in the germline V gene. The CDR3 nucleotides read TGTGCCAGCAGTTGGGGGCGGACAGGGGTTATTTTAAACGAGCAGTACTTC. Its protein is CASSWGRTGVILNEQYF.

The chain couples TRBV5-1 to TRBJ2-7; D is perhaps TRBD1 or TRBD2 (5 bases each). Germline-derived CDR1 and CDR2 are SGHRS and YFSETQ. V was clipped by 4 bases and J by 10 bases, with 12 bases between them. The CDR3 is 11 amino acids. The CDR3 reads CASSGTGIQYF. CDR3 nucleotide sequence: TGCGCCAGCAGCGGGACGGGCATCCAGTACTTC.

This sequence joins TRBV20-1 and TRBJ2-2; 7 nucleotides line up with TRBD1. The germline V gene encodes CDR1 DFQATT and CDR2 SNEGSKA (reference sequence). V lost 4 bases and J lost 0; bases outside the gene matches: 2. The CDR3 sequence is 14 residues long. The CDR3 sequence is CSAIGQANTGELFF. The CDR3 DNA reads TGCAGTGCTATAGGACAGGCGAACACCGGGGAGCTGTTTTTT.

This clonotype was found a few times. This chain uses TRBV10-3 with TRBJ2-3; unclear D gene. V lost 4 bases and J lost 6, with 14 bases in between. CDR1 and CDR2 from the germline V gene are ENHRY and SYGVKD. This CDR3 contains 14 residues. The chain's CDR3 is CAISGAAFKDTQYF. In DNA form, the CDR3 reads TGTGCCATCAGTGGGGCGGCTTTCAAGGATACGCAGTATTTT.

In DNA form, the CDR3 reads TGTGCCAGCGGTAGGGCTAGCGCCGTGGAGGAGCAGTACTTC. It specifies CASGRASAVEEQYF. This chain connects TRBV6-6 to TRBJ2-7, with D perhaps matching TRBD2 (6 bases). The CDR3 spans 14 residues. Deletions cut 8 bases from V and 7 bases from J, with 21 bases between. Germline V gene data show CDR1 as MNHNY and CDR2 as SVGAGI (reference sequence).

The chain carries TRBV30 and TRBJ2-6, with no clear D. The germline CDR1 and CDR2 sequences are GTSNPN and SVGIG (reference sequence). This CDR3 is built from 17 residues. Trimming took off 2 bases at V and 0 bases at J, with 14 bases between the two ends. DNA of the CDR3: TGTGCCTGGAGTCGGTACACTTCAAGCTCTGGGGCCAACGTCCTGACTTTC. Protein product: CAWSRYTSSSGANVLTF.

There are a few counts of this clonotype. V is TRBV27 and J is TRBJ1-5; D is ambiguous. The CDR3 has 14 residues. Trimming left V 3 bases short and J 4 bases short, with 10 bases between. Germline V CDR1 and CDR2: MNHEY, SMNVEV (reference sequence). CDR3 nucleotides: TGTGCCAGCAGTTTCCGCCTGGGAAATCAGCCCCAGCATTTT. It translates to CASSFRLGNQPQHF.

There are a few counts of this clonotype. The J gene is TRBJ2-3, the V gene TRBV7-2; 9 bases align to TRBD2. Per germline, CDR1 SGHTA and CDR2 FQGNSA. The CDR3 is 15 residues long. V was pared by 5 bases and J by 5 bases, with 8 bases of the junction left unmatched. CDR3 region: CASSLSGRIEDTQYF. CDR3 sequence (DNA): TGTGCCAGCAGCCTAAGCGGGAGGATTGAAGATACGCAGTATTTT.

The J gene is TRBJ2-1, the V gene TRBV9; 8 bases line up with TRBD2. Per the germline V gene, CDR1 is SGDLS and CDR2 is YYNGEE. Trimming removed 4 bases from V and 2 bases from J; junction bases left unmatched: 5. The CDR3 loop spans 15 amino acids. CDR3 bases: TGTGCCAGCAGCCCGAGACTAGCGACCTACAATGAGCAGTTCTTC. Translating it yields CASSPRLATYNEQFF.

This clonotype occurred a few times. The rearrangement uses TRBV10-2 and TRBJ1-6; no firm D call. Germline values: CDR1 WSHSY, CDR2 SAAADI. This CDR3 contains 16 residues. V shed 6 bases and J shed 0 bases, with 12 bases lying between them. The CDR3 nucleotides read TGCGCCAGCAGATCGACAATAAGCTCCTATAATTCACCCCTCCACTTT. Residues: CASRSTISSYNSPLHF.

The chain couples TRBV11-2 to TRBJ2-1; D is unclear. V lost 3 bases and J 7 bases, leaving 7 bases between the germline ends. Germline CDR1 SGHAT, CDR2 FQNNGV. CDR3 length equals 12 residues. The CDR3 DNA reads as TGTGCCAGCAGCTTTACCTCTAATGAGCAGTTCTTC. Translating gives CASSFTSNEQFF.

This clonotype was seen just once. The chain links TRBV15 to TRBJ2-1, with 11 bases identical to TRBD2. Germline CDR1 LNHNV, CDR2 YYDKDF (reference sequence). The CDR3 sequence is 13 residues long. The junction had 0 bases not matched to a gene; V was cut back by 9 bases and J by 2 bases. CDR3 in amino acids: CATGLAAYNEQFF. The CDR3 DNA is TGTGCCACGGGACTAGCGGCCTACAATGAGCAGTTCTTC.

This chain connects TRBV27 to TRBJ2-3, with D perhaps matching TRBD2 (5 bases). In germline, CDR1 is MNHEY, CDR2 SMNVEV (reference sequence). Trimming took 4 bases from V and 4 from J, leaving 6 bases between them. This CDR3 has 12 amino acids. The CDR3 reads CASSSGSDTQYF. The CDR3, as DNA: TGTGCCAGCAGTTCGGGGTCAGATACGCAGTATTTT.

The table lists this clonotype with a few counts. The CDR3 sequence: CASSSRQGPQNIQYF. The CDR3 coding sequence is TGTGCCAGCAGTTCCCGACAGGGGCCCCAAAACATTCAGTACTTC. The genes are TRBV6-5 and TRBJ2-4; 8 nucleotides agree with TRBD1. The CDR3 is 15 amino acids. Germline CDR1 MNHEY, CDR2 SVGAGI. The ends lost 4 bases at V and 5 bases at J; junction bases unmatched: 7.

The J gene is TRBJ2-7, the V gene TRBV28, with D possibly TRBD2 on 5 matching bases. V was cut by 4 bases and J by 2 bases, with 15 bases left in between. Germline V CDR1 and CDR2: MDHEN, SYDVKM. The CDR3 extends over 15 amino acids. CDR3 DNA: TGTGCCAGCAGTTCCGGACTCCTAGGCGCCTACGAGCAGTACTTC. As protein: CASSSGLLGAYEQYF. Drawing the rest from reference TRBV28 and TRBJ2-7, the complete variable domain is DVKVTQSSRYLVKRTGEKVFLECVQDMDHENMFWYRQDPGLGLRLIYFSYDVKMKEKGDIPEGYSVSREKKERFSLILESASTNQTSMYLCASSSGLLGAYEQYFGPGTRLTVT.

In DNA form, the CDR3 reads TGTGCCAGCAGCCAACTTACAGGGTTCTATGGCTACACCTTC. Amino acids: CASSQLTGFYGYTF. The V and J genes are TRBV4-2 and TRBJ1-2; D is perhaps TRBD1 (6 bases). The V gene's germline CDR1 is LGHNA and CDR2 YNFKEQ. Between the trimmed V and J ends, which lost 2 bases and 4 bases, there was a span of 11 bases. The CDR3 is 14 amino acids.

This clonotype has more than one count but fewer than ten. The chain is built from TRBV28 and TRBJ1-1; weak D call: TRBD1 (6 bases). The V end was cut by 3 bases, the J end by 5 bases, with 19 bases between. This CDR3 spans 16 amino acids. Germline V lookup: CDR1 MDHEN, CDR2 SYDVKM. CDR3 amino acids: CASSLGGYSRGTEAFF. The CDR3 bases are TGTGCCAGCAGTTTGGGGGGTTACTCAAGGGGGACTGAAGCTTTCTTT.

This clonotype was recorded a few times. The chain has TRBV2 and TRBJ2-3, with D maybe TRBD2 (6 bases). The germline gives CDR1 SNHLY, CDR2 FYNNEI. V gave up 8 bases and J gave up 0 bases, with 6 bases separating them. The CDR3 has 12 residues. The CDR3 loop is CASAGSTDTQYF. In DNA, the CDR3 is TGTGCCAGCGCGGGGAGCACAGATACGCAGTATTTT.

The chain's CDR3 is CASRHSGTSGNEQFF. The CDR3 coding sequence is TGTGCCAGCAGACACTCCGGGACTAGCGGAAATGAGCAGTTCTTC. This chain connects TRBV6-2 or TRBV6-3 to TRBJ2-1; 11 positions match TRBD2. The CDR3 is 15 amino acids. Germline lookup yields CDR1 MNHEY and CDR2 SVGEGT. J was trimmed by 7 bases and V by 6 bases; bases with no gene match: 8.

This chain links TRBV9 with TRBJ1-1; no clear D gene. The CDR3 spans 14 residues. Trimming left V 0 bases short and J 4 bases short, with 10 bases between. CDR1 SGDLS and CDR2 YYNGEE come from the germline V gene. Here the CDR3 reads CASSVDGTTTEAFF. The CDR3 DNA reads TGTGCCAGCAGCGTAGATGGTACGACCACTGAAGCTTTCTTT.

The chain has TRBV28 and TRBJ1-1, with D tentatively TRBD1 (6 bases). V lost 6 bases and J lost 4, with 18 bases in between. This CDR3 is 15 amino acids long. Germline V lookup: CDR1 MDHEN, CDR2 SYDVKM. The CDR3 bases are TGTGCCAGCAGCCCTACCCCGGGGGGCCGCACTGAAGCTTTCTTT. Its protein product is CASSPTPGGRTEAFF.

V and J are TRBV5-1 and TRBJ2-7; D not certain. V was trimmed by 2 bases and J by 2 bases, leaving 14 bases between them. The germline gives CDR1 SGHRS, CDR2 YFSETQ. This CDR3 is 15 amino acids long. CDR3 coding DNA: TGCGCCAGCAGCTTAGCTACCCTGGCGGCCTACGAGCAGTACTTC. It specifies CASSLATLAAYEQYF.

This clonotype has a handful of counts. Here the CDR3 DNA reads TGTGCCAGCAGCGTACGACTAGCGGGATTCACCGGGGAGCTGTTTTTT. Translated, it gives CASSVRLAGFTGELFF. This chain uses TRBV9 with TRBJ2-2; 11 nucleotides match TRBD2. The CDR3 has 16 amino acids. J gave up 4 bases and V 1 base, and 3 bases lay outside the gene matches. CDR1 is SGDLS, CDR2 YYNGEE, per germline. Full variable domain (rest looked up from reference TRBV9 and TRBJ2-2): DSGVTQTPKHLITATGQRVTLRCSPRSGDLSVYWYQQSLDQGLQFLIQYYNGEERAKGNILERFSAQQFPDLHSELNLSSLELGDSALYFCASSVRLAGFTGELFFGEGSRLTVL.

This clonotype occurred a few times. The chain uses TRBV28 and TRBJ2-7; D perhaps matches TRBD2 (5 bases). CDR1 is MDHEN and CDR2 is SYDVKM in the germline V gene. Trimming removed 6 bases from V and 1 base from J, with 16 bases in between. CDR3 size: 15 residues. CDR3 nucleotide sequence: TGTGCCAGCAGCGGACTCTTCGTCGGGTCCTACGAGCAGTACTTC. It yields the protein CASSGLFVGSYEQYF.

This rearrangement joins TRBV10-3 to TRBJ1-4, with D possibly TRBD1 on 5 matching bases. Per the germline V gene, CDR1 is ENHRY and CDR2 is SYGVKD. Trimming shortened V by 5 bases and J by 6 bases, and 16 bases separated the two germline ends. This CDR3 has 15 residues. For the CDR3, the DNA is TGTGCCATCAGTCCGGGGCAGAGCCCCCATGAAAAACTGTTTTTT. Translation gives CAISPGQSPHEKLFF.

This clonotype was detected only a few times. The genes are TRBV4-1 and TRBJ2-1; no reliable D call. CDR1 and CDR2 (germline): MGHRA, YSYEKL. The length of the CDR3 is 19 residues. The germline V and J ends were trimmed by 3 bases and 0 bases, with 21 bases remaining between them. The CDR3 nucleotides are TGCGCCAGCAGCCATCCCGTTGCTAACTCGGAGCGCTCCTACAATGAGCAGTTCTTC. This codes for CASSHPVANSERSYNEQFF.

This clonotype was seen a few times. The chain is built from TRBV21-1 and TRBJ2-2; the table's D call, TRBD2, has no DNA check behind it. TRBV21-1 counts as a pseudogene. The CDR3 is 16 amino acids. The CDR3 nucleotides read TGTGCCAGCAGCAAAGGGACTAGCATAGGGCCCGGGGAGCTGTTTTTT. Protein: CASSKGTSIGPGELFF.

This clonotype came up once. This chain connects TRBV6-5 to TRBJ1-6; D is undetermined. Trimming took off 0 bases at V and 7 bases at J, with 10 bases between the two ends. The CDR3 covers 15 residues. CDR1 is MNHEY and CDR2 is SVGAGI in the germline V gene. The CDR3 nucleotides are TGTGCCAGCAGTTACTCCAACAGAGAAAATTCACCCCTCCACTTT. Translation gives CASSYSNRENSPLHF.